The sequence of this T cell receptor (beta chain) was determined in a study of radiotherapy plus CTLA-4 blockade in lung cancer (dated by TCRdb to the late 2010s). About the full investigation: Objective responses were observed in about 17% of enrolled patients, and disease control was achieved in around 30%.

The CDR3 starts with the cysteine, ends with the phenylalanine, and has 14 residues. Only CDR3 DNA is held: 42 bases, read in frame from base 1. Trimming leaves V shorter by 0 bases and J shorter by 10 bases, with the junction holding 3 bases beyond the gene matches. Looking up the germline V gene yields CDR1 SGHTA and CDR2 FQGNSA. This clone has a handful of counts. Its antigen remains unidentified. The input lacks base qualities; no much larger clone sits a single base away. The paper's findings and limits, for the study overall: Increased serum interferon-beta after radiation, together with early dynamic changes in blood T cell clones, were reported to be the strongest predictors of response. After treatment with radiotherapy and ipilimumab, TCR clones that came from tumors expanded in the peripheral blood.

Focal radiation therapy combined with CTLA-4 blockade (ipilimumab) was tested in patients with chemo-refractory metastatic non-small-cell lung cancer. The library was obtained by the immunoSEQ multiplex PCR assay. Drawn from immuneACCESS, this table holds only the in-frame rearrangements with V and J called that TCRdb kept. Clones are partly lost; checked studies trace under half to an unresolved V gene and leave the rest unexplained. The sample table contains some 66,000 clones; only one count was recorded for about four fifths of them. The ten top clones hold 3.5% to 5% of the sample. Source: peripheral blood, taken from a patient treated with radiotherapy plus ipilimumab. The rearranged segments are TRBV7-2 and TRBJ1-6, and TRBD1 matches 7 of the central bases. The TCR was taken from a human donor with non-small cell lung cancer who had a partial response to radiotherapy plus ipilimumab. The nucleotide sequence is given as TGTGCCAGCAGCTTAGCGACAGGGAAATCACCCCTCCACTTT. It is translated as CASSLATGKSPLHF.